Listed here are 14 T cell receptor beta chains from one sample, sequenced in a study of blood T cell repertoires in COVID-19. Data came from immunoSEQ multiplex PCR; TCRdb stores just in-frame clones and leaves some out. The sample records 100,000 to 150,000 clones, approximately 80% being singletons. Sequencing was performed on peripheral blood. All receptors derive from a woman aged 50 to 60 with acute or convalescent COVID-19.

The V and J genes are TRBV30 and TRBJ1-1; unclear D gene. The CDR3 consists of 13 residues. Germline-derived CDR1 and CDR2 are GTSNPN and SVGIG (reference sequence). V dropped 0 bases and J dropped 2 bases, with 7 bases sitting between them. CDR3 region: CAWSVLLNTEAFF. The CDR3, as DNA: TGTGCCTGGAGTGTACTTCTCAACACTGAAGCTTTCTTT.

The chain combines TRBV12-2 with TRBJ2-3; no DNA check was done on the table's D call, TRBD2. TRBV12-2 is tagged as a pseudogene. This CDR3 has 19 amino acids. CDR3 residues: CASRLALSRTSGFTDTQYF. DNA of the CDR3: TGTGCAAGTCGCTTAGCGCTGTCTAGGACTAGCGGTTTCACAGATACGCAGTATTTT.

This chain joins TRBV12-1 and TRBJ1-5; the D segment call TRBD1 is taken from the table without a DNA check. TRBV12-1 is a known pseudogene. The CDR3 has 19 amino acids. DNA for the CDR3: TGTGCCAGCAGCTTCACCCGCCGGGACAGGCTCTATAGCAATCAGCCCCAGCATTTT. It specifies CASSFTRRDRLYSNQPQHF.

The chain uses TRBV30 and TRBJ1-4; 9 bases fit TRBD1. V shed 2 bases, J shed 5 bases, and the junction held 3 bases outside the gene matches. Germline V gene lookup returns CDR1 GTSNPN and CDR2 SVGIG (reference sequence). The length of the CDR3 is 14 residues. CDR3 sequence reads: CAWSLGQGNEKLFF. DNA for the CDR3: TGTGCCTGGAGTTTAGGACAGGGGAATGAAAAACTGTTTTTT.

This clone was picked up one time. The chain joins TRBV7-6 to TRBJ1-1; TRBD1 aligns across 10 bases. Germline V gene sequence: CDR1 SGHVS, CDR2 FNYEAQ. The J segment lost 5 bases and the V segment lost 5 bases, leaving 8 bases of the junction unmatched. The CDR3 runs to 15 residues. The CDR3, as DNA: TGTGCCAGCAGCCCCGGGACAGGGGTGGATACTGAAGCTTTCTTT. Translating gives CASSPGTGVDTEAFF.

The chain recombines TRBV4-1 with TRBJ1-4; a possible D gene is TRBD1 (5 bases). CDR1 MGHRA and CDR2 YSYEKL come from the germline V gene. V was clipped by 0 bases and J by 3 bases, with 8 bases between them. The CDR3 spans 15 residues. CDR3 region: CASSQDTGSNEKLFF. As DNA, the CDR3 is TGCGCCAGCAGCCAAGATACAGGTTCTAATGAAAAACTGTTTTTT.

V usage is TRBV18 and J usage is TRBJ2-1; D remains unclear. In germline, CDR1 is KGHSH, CDR2 LQKENI. Trimming stripped 0 bases from V and 6 bases from J, with 6 bases between. The CDR3 is 13 amino acids. The CDR3 region is CASSPPPSNEQFF. For the CDR3, the DNA is TGTGCCAGCTCACCACCCCCTAGCAATGAGCAGTTCTTC.

V is TRBV30 and J is TRBJ1-3; tentative D call: TRBD1 (5 bases). The germline gives CDR1 GTSNPN, CDR2 SVGIG (reference sequence). The CDR3 loop spans 18 amino acids. The ends were cut back, 0 bases at V and 0 bases at J, with 18 bases in the middle. In DNA, the CDR3 is TGTGCCTGGAGTGTCAAGGGTGGGGCAGGCAGCTCTGGAAACACCATATATTTT. As protein: CAWSVKGGAGSSGNTIYF.

The chain is built from TRBV28 and TRBJ2-4, with 12 bases fitting TRBD1. The ends lost 5 bases at V and 9 bases at J; junction bases unmatched: 8. The germline V gene has CDR1 MDHEN and CDR2 SYDVKM. The CDR3 is 15 amino acids. The CDR3 sequence is CASSPPGQGASIQYF. CDR3 nucleotides: TGTGCCAGCAGTCCCCCGGGACAGGGGGCCAGCATTCAGTACTTC.

The rearrangement links TRBV19 to TRBJ2-2, with D perhaps matching TRBD1 (5 bases). The CDR3 runs 14 residues. Trimming stripped 6 bases from V and 0 bases from J, with 8 bases between. Germline CDR1 is LNHDA and CDR2 is SQIVND (reference sequence). CDR3 sequence (DNA): TGTGCCAGTAGGGACACCGCGAACACCGGGGAGCTGTTTTTT. Its translation is CASRDTANTGELFF. The entire variable domain, with the rest obtained from reference TRBV19 and TRBJ2-2, is as follows: DGGITQSPKYLFRKEGQNVTLSCEQNLNHDAMYWYRQDPGQGLRLIYYSQIVNDFQKGDIAEGYSVSREKKESFPLTVTSAQKNPTAFYLCASRDTANTGELFFGEGSRLTVL.

DNA of the CDR3: TGTGCCACCAGTGATTTCGGGTATCAGCCCCAGCATTTT. Translating gives CATSDFGYQPQHF. The chain uses TRBV24-1 and TRBJ1-5; D is ambiguous. CDR3 length: 13 residues. The germline gives CDR1 KGHDR, CDR2 SFDVKD. V dropped 1 base and J dropped 5 bases, with 5 bases sitting between them.

The chain combines TRBV5-1 with TRBJ1-4, with 8 bases fitting TRBD1. The V gene's germline CDR1 is SGHRS and CDR2 YFSETQ. J lost 8 bases, V lost 4 bases, and 10 bases had no gene match. This CDR3 region has 15 residues. In DNA, the CDR3 is TGCGCCAGCAGCGCTCAGCAGGGGGCTGGGGAAAAACTGTTTTTT. This codes for CASSAQQGAGEKLFF.

This clone has a handful of counts. The V call is TRBV19, the J call TRBJ2-7; 7 bases map to TRBD1. J gave up 0 bases and V 6 bases, and 5 bases lay outside the gene matches. The CDR3 is 14 amino acids. From germline, CDR1 is LNHDA and CDR2 SQIVND (reference sequence). CDR3 loop: CASSPTGSSYEQYF. The CDR3 DNA sequence: TGTGCCAGTAGCCCGACAGGGAGCTCCTACGAGCAGTACTTC.

The table lists this clone with a few counts. This chain joins TRBV11-2 and TRBJ2-1; 9 positions agree with TRBD1. The germline V gene encodes CDR1 SGHAT and CDR2 FQNNGV. The CDR3 has 12 residues. The trim removed 4 bases at V and 10 bases at J, leaving 2 bases unmatched. The CDR3: CASSSDRGEQFF. The DNA for the CDR3 is TGTGCCAGCAGCTCGGACAGGGGAGAGCAGTTCTTC.